The present entry profiles one T cell receptor (beta chain) with its context. The data were taken from a study of blood T cell repertoires in COVID-19. Per the germline V gene, CDR1 is SGHRS and CDR2 is YFSETQ. With 4 bases clipped from V and 6 bases from J, the junction kept 10 bases outside the gene matches. This CDR3 spans 16 amino acids. Using immunoSEQ multiplex PCR, the repertoire was profiled, and TCRdb retains in-frame clones only, with some absent. Seen here are around 150,000 clones, around 76% observed once, and the top ten hold about 3.9%. This sequence was found in a man between 60 and 75 years old with acute or convalescent COVID-19. Sequencing input: peripheral blood. The rearrangement uses TRBV5-1 and TRBJ2-2, with 9 bases identical to TRBD1. In DNA form, the CDR3 reads TGCGCCAGCAGCGAGGGACAGGGTAATTACGCCGGGGAGCTGTTTTTT. Translating it yields CASSEGQGNYAGELFF.